This entry features one T cell receptor beta chain sequence. The entry originates in a study of CD8 T cells in Susac syndrome. Reverse transcription used roughly 0.45 to 1 ug RNA and random hexamers. From the immunoSEQ multiplex PCR reads, TCRdb called clonotypes with MiXCR, one entry per CDR3 protein. This sample has around 70,000 distinct CDR3 sequences, with approximately 96% found just once. Looked up from germline, CDR1 is LNHDA and CDR2 is SQIVND (reference sequence). CDR3 length: 14 amino acids. Trimming took 3 bases from V and 3 from J, leaving 11 bases between them. Sequencing of TCR beta was performed on blood CD8+ T cells and on blood CD4+ T cells. TEMRA cells were FACS-enriched, and CD8+ and CD4+ T cells were isolated negatively.

This clonotype originated in a human donor with multiple sclerosis. The V gene is TRBV19, the J gene TRBJ1-2; no firm D call. The sample was CD8+ T cells from PBMCs. The CDR3 nucleotides are TGTGCCAGTAGTATGCTCCCCGTGGACTATGGCTACACCTTC. Encoded protein: CASSMLPVDYGYTF.